This TCR beta chain was identified during a study of blood T cell repertoires in COVID-19. Clones were sequenced by immunoSEQ multiplex PCR, and TCRdb holds only the in-frame ones, with some missing. The table has approximately 230,000 clones, roughly 87% seen once. The CDR3 loop spans 14 amino acids. The trim removed 6 bases at V and 3 bases at J, leaving 6 bases unmatched. Germline V CDR1 and CDR2: MNHEY, SVGEGT. Sequencing was performed on PBMCs or T cells enriched from blood (not recorded which). The J gene is TRBJ2-7, the V gene TRBV6-2 or TRBV6-3; 9 nucleotides agree with TRBD1. This TCR came from a woman in her thirties with acute COVID-19. The CDR3, as DNA: TGTGCCAGCAGCTCACCGGGACAGGGCTACGAGCAGTACTTC. Residues: CASSSPGQGYEQYF.